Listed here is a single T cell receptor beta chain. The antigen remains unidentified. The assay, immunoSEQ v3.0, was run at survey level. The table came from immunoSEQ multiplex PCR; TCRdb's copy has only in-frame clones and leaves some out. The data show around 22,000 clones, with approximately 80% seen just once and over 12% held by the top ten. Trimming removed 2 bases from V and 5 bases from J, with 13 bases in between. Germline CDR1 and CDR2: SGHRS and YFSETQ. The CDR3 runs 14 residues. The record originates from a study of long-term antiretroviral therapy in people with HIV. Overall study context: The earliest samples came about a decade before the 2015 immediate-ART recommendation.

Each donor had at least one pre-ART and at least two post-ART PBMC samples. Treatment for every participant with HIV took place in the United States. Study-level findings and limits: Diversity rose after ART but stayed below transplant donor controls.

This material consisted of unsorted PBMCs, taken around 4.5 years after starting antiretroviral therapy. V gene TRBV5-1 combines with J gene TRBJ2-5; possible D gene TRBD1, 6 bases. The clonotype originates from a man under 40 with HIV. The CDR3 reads CASSLRGSGETQYF. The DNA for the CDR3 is TGCGCCAGCAGCTTAAGGGGGAGTGGGGAGACCCAGTACTTC.